This TCR beta chain stems from a study of regulatory T cells in long-lasting Graves disease. This clonotype has more than one count but fewer than ten. Time point indicated: newly diagnosed GD, antithyroid drugs for less than 3 months. Construction of the TCR library relied on RNA isolated from PBMCs. To make TCR beta libraries, researchers used iRepertoire HTBI primers and Arm-PCR of CDR3 regions. TCRdb passed the multiplex PCR reads through MiXCR, listing each CDR3 protein once. There are about 320,000 distinct CDR3 sequences in the sample; 15% to 20% occur only once, and more than 30% lies in the top ten. The CDR3 length is 19 residues. The germline CDR1 and CDR2 sequences are SGDLS and YYNGEE. V lost 0 bases, J lost 2 bases, and 5 bases stayed unmatched.

Sequences were derived from peripheral blood mononuclear cells (PBMCs), sampled at new diagnosis, from a patient treated with antithyroid drugs. The chain is built from TRBV9 and TRBJ2-1; 16 bases agree with TRBD2. The TCR comes from a female donor with Graves disease. The CDR3 nucleotides read TGTGCCAGCAGCGTAGTGGGACTAGCGGGGGGGGGGGCCTACAATGAGCAGTTCTTC. Encoded protein: CASSVVGLAGGGAYNEQFF. The entire variable domain, with the rest obtained from reference TRBV9 and TRBJ2-1, is as follows: DSGVTQTPKHLITATGQRVTLRCSPRSGDLSVYWYQQSLDQGLQFLIQYYNGEERAKGNILERFSAQQFPDLHSELNLSSLELGDSALYFCASSVVGLAGGGAYNEQFFGPGTRLTVL.